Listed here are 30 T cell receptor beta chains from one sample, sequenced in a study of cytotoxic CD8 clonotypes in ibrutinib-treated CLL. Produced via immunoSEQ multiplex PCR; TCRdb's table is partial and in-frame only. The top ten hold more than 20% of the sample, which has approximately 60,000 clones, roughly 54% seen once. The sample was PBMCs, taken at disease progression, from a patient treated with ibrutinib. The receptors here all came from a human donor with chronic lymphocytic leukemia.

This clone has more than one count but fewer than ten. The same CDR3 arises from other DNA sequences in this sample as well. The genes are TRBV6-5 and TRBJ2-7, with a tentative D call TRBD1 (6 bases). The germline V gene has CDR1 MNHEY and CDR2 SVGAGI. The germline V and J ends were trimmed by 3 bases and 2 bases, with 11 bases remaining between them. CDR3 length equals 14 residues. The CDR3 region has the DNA TGTGCCAGCAGTTATAGGGGGTTTGCCTACGAGCAGTACTTC. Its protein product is CASSYRGFAYEQYF.

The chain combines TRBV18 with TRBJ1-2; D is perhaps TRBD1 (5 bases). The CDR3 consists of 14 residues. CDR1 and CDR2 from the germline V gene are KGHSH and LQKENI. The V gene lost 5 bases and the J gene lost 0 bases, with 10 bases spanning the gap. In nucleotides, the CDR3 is TGTGCCAGCTCAGGCAGGGATACTAACTATGGCTACACCTTC. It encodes CASSGRDTNYGYTF.

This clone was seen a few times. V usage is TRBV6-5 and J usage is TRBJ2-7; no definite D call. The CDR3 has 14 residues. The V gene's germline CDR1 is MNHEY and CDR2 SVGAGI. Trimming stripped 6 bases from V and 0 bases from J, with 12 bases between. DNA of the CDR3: TGTGCCAGCAGATCATCAAAGTTCTCCTACGAGCAGTACTTC. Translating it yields CASRSSKFSYEQYF.

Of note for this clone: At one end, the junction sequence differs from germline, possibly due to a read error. The CDR3 sequence: CASSLGAGTGSDTQYF. The DNA of the CDR3 is TGTGCTAGCAGCTTGGGGGCCGGGACAGGGTCAGATACGCAGTATTTT. This chain connects TRBV7-7 to TRBJ2-3; 9 nucleotides align to TRBD1. Germline loops: CDR1 SSHAT, CDR2 FNYEAQ (reference sequence). This CDR3 spans 16 amino acids.

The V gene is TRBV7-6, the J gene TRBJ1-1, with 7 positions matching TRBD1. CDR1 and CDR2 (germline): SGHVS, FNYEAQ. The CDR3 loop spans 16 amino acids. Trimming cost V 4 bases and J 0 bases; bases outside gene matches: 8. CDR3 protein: CASSWPGQSMNTEAFF. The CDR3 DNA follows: TGTGCCAGCAGCTGGCCGGGACAGAGTATGAACACTGAAGCTTTCTTT.

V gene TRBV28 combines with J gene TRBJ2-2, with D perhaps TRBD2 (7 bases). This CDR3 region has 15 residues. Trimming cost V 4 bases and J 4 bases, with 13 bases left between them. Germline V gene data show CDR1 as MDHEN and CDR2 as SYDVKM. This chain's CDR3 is CASSSGGTFTGELFF. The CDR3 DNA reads TGTGCCAGCAGTTCCGGGGGGACATTCACCGGGGAGCTGTTTTTT.

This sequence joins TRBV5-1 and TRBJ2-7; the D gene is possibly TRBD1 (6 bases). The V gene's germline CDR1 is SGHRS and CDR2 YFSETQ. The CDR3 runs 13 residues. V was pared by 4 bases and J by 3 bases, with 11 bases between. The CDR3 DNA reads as TGCGCCAGCAGCATGGGACAAAACTACGAGCAGTACTTC. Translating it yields CASSMGQNYEQYF.

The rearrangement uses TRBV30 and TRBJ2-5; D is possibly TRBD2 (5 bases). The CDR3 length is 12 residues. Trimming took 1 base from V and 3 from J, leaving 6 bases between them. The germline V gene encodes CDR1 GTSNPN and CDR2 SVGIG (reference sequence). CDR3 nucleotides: TGTGCCTGGAGTGGGGGAGAAGAGACCCAGTACTTC. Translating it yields CAWSGGEETQYF.

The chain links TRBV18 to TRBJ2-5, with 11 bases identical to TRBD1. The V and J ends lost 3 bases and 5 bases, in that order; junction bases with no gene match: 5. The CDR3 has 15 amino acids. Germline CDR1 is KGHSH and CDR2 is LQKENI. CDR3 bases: TGTGCCAGCTCACCCCTGGACAGGGGGCTTGAGACCCAGTACTTC. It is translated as CASSPLDRGLETQYF. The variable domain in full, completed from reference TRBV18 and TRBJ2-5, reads NAGVMQNPRHLVRRRGQEARLRCSPMKGHSHVYWYRQLPEEGLKFMVYLQKENIIDESGMPKERFSAEFPKEGPSILRIQQVVRGDSAAYFCASSPLDRGLETQYFGPGTRLLVL.

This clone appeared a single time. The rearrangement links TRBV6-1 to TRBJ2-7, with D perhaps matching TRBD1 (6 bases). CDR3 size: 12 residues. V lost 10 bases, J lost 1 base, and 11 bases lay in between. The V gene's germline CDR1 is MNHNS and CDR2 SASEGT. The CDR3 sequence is CATLQGSYEQYF. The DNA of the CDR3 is TGTGCCACCCTACAGGGTTCCTACGAGCAGTACTTC.

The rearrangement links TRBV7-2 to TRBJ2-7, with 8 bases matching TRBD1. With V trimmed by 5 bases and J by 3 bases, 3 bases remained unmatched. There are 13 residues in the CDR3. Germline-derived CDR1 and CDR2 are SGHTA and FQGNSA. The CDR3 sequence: CASSPDRGYEQYF. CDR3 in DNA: TGTGCCAGCAGCCCCGACAGGGGCTACGAGCAGTACTTC.

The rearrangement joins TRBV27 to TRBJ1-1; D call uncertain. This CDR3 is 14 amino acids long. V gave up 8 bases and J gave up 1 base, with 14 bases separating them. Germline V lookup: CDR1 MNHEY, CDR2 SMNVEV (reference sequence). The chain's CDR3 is CASSLRDSNTEAFF. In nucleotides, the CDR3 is TGTGCCAGCTCGCTAAGGGATTCGAACACTGAAGCTTTCTTT.

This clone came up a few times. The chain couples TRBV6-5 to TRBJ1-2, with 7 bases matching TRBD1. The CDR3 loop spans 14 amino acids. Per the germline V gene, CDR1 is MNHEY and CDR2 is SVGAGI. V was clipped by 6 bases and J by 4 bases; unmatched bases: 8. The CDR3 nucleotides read TGTGCCAGCAGCATCAGACAGGGCGCCTATGGCTACACCTTC. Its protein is CASSIRQGAYGYTF.

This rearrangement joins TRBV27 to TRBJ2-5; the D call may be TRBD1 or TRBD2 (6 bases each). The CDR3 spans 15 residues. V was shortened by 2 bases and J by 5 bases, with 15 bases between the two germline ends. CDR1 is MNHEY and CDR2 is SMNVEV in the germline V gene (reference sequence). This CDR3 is CASSLRRERGETQYF. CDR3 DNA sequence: TGTGCCAGCAGTTTAAGGAGGGAGAGGGGGGAGACCCAGTACTTC.

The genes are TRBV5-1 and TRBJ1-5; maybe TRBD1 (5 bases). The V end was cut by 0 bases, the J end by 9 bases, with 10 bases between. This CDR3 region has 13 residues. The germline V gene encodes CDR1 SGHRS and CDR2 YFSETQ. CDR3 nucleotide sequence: TGCGCCAGCAGCTTGGAAGGTGGGGGGCCCCAGCATTTT. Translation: CASSLEGGGPQHF.

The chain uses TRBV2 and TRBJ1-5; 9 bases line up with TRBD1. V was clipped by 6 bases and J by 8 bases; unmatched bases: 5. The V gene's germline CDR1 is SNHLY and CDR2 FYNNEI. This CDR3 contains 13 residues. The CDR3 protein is CASRGQGGEPQHF. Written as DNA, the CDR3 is TGTGCCAGCAGGGGACAGGGCGGGGAGCCCCAGCATTTT.

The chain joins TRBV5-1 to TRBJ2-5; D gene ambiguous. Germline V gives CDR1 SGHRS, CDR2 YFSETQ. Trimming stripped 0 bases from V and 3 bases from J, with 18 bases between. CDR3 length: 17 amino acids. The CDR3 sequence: CASSLGFTAMTEETQYF. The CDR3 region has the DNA TGCGCCAGCAGCTTGGGGTTCACGGCGATGACGGAAGAGACCCAGTACTTC.

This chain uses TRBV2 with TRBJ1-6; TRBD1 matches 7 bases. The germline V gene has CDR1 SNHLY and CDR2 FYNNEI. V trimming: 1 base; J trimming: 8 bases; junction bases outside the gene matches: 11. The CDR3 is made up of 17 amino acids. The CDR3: CASSEVRDRAVYSPLHF. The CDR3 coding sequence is TGTGCCAGCAGTGAAGTAAGAGACAGGGCTGTTTATTCACCCCTCCACTTT.

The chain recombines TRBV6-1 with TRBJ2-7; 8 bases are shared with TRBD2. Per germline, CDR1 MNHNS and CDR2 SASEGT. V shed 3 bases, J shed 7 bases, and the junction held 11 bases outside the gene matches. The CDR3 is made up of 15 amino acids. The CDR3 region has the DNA TGTGCCAGCAGTGATCTCGGGAGGGCGTTCGGTGAGCAGTACTTC. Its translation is CASSDLGRAFGEQYF.

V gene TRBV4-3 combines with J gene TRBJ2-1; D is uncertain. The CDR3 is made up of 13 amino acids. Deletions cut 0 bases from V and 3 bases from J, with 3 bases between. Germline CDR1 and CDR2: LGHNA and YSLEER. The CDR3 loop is CASSQDLYNEQFF. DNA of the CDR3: TGCGCCAGCAGCCAAGATCTCTACAATGAGCAGTTCTTC.

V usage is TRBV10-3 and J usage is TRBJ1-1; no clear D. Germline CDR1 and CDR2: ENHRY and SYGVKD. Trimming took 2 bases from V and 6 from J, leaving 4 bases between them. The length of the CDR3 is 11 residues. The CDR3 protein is CAISEPPEAFF. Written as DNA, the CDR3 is TGTGCCATCAGTGAGCCACCTGAAGCTTTCTTT.

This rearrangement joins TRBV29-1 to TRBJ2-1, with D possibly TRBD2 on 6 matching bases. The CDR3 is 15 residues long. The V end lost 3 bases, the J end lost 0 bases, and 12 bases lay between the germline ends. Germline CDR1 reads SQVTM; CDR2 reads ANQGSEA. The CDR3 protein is CSVDTVGGSYNEQFF. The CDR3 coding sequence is TGCAGCGTTGATACGGTCGGGGGCTCCTACAATGAGCAGTTCTTC.

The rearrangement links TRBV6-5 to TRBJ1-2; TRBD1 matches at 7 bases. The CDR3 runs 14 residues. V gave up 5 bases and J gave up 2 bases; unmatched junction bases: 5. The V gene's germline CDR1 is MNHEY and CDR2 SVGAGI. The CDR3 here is CASSRGQYNYGYTF. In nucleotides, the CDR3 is TGTGCCAGCAGTAGGGGACAGTACAACTATGGCTACACCTTC.

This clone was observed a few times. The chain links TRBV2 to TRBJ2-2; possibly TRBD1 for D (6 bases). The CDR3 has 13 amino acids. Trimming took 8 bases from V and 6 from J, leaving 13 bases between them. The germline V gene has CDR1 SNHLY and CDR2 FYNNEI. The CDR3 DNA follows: TGTGCCAGCGAGGGCACAGGGTCCGGGGAGCTGTTTTTT. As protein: CASEGTGSGELFF.

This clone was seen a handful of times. Here the CDR3 DNA reads TGTGCCAGCAGTGAACTAACCTACGAGCAGTACTTC. Translation: CASSELTYEQYF. This rearrangement joins TRBV25-1 to TRBJ2-7; D unclear. CDR3 length: 12 residues. The germline V gene has CDR1 MGHDK and CDR2 SYGVNS. V lost 2 bases, J lost 2 bases, and 4 bases lay in between.

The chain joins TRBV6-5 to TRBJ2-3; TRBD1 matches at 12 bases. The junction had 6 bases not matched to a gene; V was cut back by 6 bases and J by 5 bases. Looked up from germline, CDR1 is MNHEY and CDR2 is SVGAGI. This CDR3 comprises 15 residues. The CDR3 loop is CASRGTGGIVDTQYF. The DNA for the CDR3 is TGTGCCAGCAGAGGGACAGGGGGCATTGTAGATACGCAGTATTTT.

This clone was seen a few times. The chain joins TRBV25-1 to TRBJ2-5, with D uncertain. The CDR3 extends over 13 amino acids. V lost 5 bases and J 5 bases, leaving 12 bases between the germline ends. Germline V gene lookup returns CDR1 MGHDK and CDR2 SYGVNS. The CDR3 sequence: CASSLGNYETQYF. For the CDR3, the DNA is TGTGCCAGCAGTCTGGGGAACTACGAGACCCAGTACTTC.

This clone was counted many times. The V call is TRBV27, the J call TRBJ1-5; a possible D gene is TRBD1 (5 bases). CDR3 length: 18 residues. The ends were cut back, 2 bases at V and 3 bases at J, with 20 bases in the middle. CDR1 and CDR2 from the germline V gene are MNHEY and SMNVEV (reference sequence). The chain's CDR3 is CASSLMAPQAMDNQPQHF. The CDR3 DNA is TGTGCCAGCAGTTTAATGGCTCCACAGGCGATGGACAATCAGCCCCAGCATTTT.

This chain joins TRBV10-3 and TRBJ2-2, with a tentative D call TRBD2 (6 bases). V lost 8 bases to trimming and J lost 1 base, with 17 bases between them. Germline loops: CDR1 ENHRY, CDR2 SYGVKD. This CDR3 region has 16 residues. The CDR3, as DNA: TGTGCCATCCCCGCTCTTGGGGGGATGAACACCGGGGAGCTGTTTTTT. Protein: CAIPALGGMNTGELFF.

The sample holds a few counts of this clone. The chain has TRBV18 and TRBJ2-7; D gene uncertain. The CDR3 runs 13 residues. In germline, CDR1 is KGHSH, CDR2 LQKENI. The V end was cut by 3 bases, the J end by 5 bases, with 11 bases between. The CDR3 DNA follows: TGTGCCAGCTCACCGTCGATGAAGGACGAGCAGTACTTC. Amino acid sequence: CASSPSMKDEQYF. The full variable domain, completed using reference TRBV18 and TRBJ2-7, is NAGVMQNPRHLVRRRGQEARLRCSPMKGHSHVYWYRQLPEEGLKFMVYLQKENIIDESGMPKERFSAEFPKEGPSILRIQQVVRGDSAAYFCASSPSMKDEQYFGPGTRLTVT.